These 23 T cell receptor beta chains were sequenced from one sample in a study of T cell responses to AZD1222 COVID-19 vaccine. Sequencing was performed with immunoSEQ multiplex PCR; in TCRdb, only in-frame clones are kept and a portion is missing. This repertoire shows over 85,000 clones, 85% to 90% found once; its top ten account for about 16%. The sequencing here drew on peripheral blood, taken 28 days after the second AZD1222 dose. The receptors shown here come from an adult who received the AZD1222 COVID-19 vaccine.

This sequence joins TRBV28 and TRBJ1-2; D not resolved. The CDR3 covers 13 residues. V was cut by 6 bases and J by 2 bases, with 10 bases left in between. Per the germline V gene, CDR1 is MDHEN and CDR2 is SYDVKM. CDR3 in amino acids: CASRLDLNYGYTF. CDR3 bases: TGTGCCAGCAGGCTCGACCTAAACTATGGCTACACCTTC.

The chain carries TRBV10-3 and TRBJ1-1; D is ambiguous. The V gene lost 5 bases and the J gene lost 1 base, with 8 bases spanning the gap. CDR1 and CDR2 (germline): ENHRY, SYGVKD. This CDR3 region has 13 residues. The CDR3 is CAISNLGNTEAFF. CDR3 bases: TGTGCCATCAGTAACCTCGGGAACACTGAAGCTTTCTTT.

The rearrangement links TRBV6-1 to TRBJ2-1; D not resolved. The germline gives CDR1 MNHNS, CDR2 SASEGT. Trimming shortened V by 2 bases and J by 12 bases, and 11 bases separated the two germline ends. The CDR3 runs to 12 residues. This chain's CDR3 is CASSEQDYSQFF. For the CDR3, the DNA is TGTGCCAGCAGTGAACAGGATTATTCGCAGTTCTTC.

V and J are TRBV27 and TRBJ2-7, with D possibly matching TRBD1 (6 bases). V dropped 6 bases and J dropped 3 bases, with 12 bases sitting between them. Looked up from germline, CDR1 is MNHEY and CDR2 is SMNVEV (reference sequence). The CDR3 is 13 amino acids. This CDR3 reads CASRPGHLYEQYF. Written as DNA, the CDR3 is TGTGCCAGCAGACCGGGACACCTCTACGAGCAGTACTTC.

DNA of the CDR3: TGTGCCAGCAGCTCTAGCGGGAGGACCCGCACAGATACGCAGTATTTT. This codes for CASSSSGRTRTDTQYF. The chain has TRBV5-6 and TRBJ2-3; 11 bases are a match to TRBD2. Trimming cost V 3 bases and J 1 base; bases outside gene matches: 4. The CDR3 is 16 amino acids. CDR1 and CDR2 from the germline V gene are SGHDT and YYEEEE.

This chain uses TRBV5-4 with TRBJ2-5; 9 bases fit TRBD1. The germline CDR1 and CDR2 sequences are SGHNT and YYREEE (reference sequence). V dropped 0 bases and J dropped 4; count of bases not matched to a gene: 16. The CDR3 spans 19 residues. CDR3: CASSLATGWPGQGPETQYF. The DNA of the CDR3 is TGTGCCAGCAGCTTGGCTACGGGATGGCCGGGACAGGGCCCAGAGACCCAGTACTTC.

This rearrangement joins TRBV3-1 (or the pseudogene TRBV3-2) to TRBJ2-5; D call uncertain. Trimming removed 4 bases from V and 8 bases from J, with 17 bases in between. CDR1 is LGHDT and CDR2 is YNNKEL in the germline V gene (reference sequence). The CDR3 is 14 residues long. Here the CDR3 reads CASSPEPQVYTQYF. The CDR3 DNA reads TGTGCCAGCAGCCCGGAACCACAAGTGTACACCCAGTACTTC.

The chain recombines TRBV9 with TRBJ2-3, with 8 bases matching TRBD2. Germline CDR1 and CDR2: SGDLS and YYNGEE. The CDR3 is made up of 16 amino acids. V dropped 2 bases and J dropped 9; count of bases not matched to a gene: 14. The CDR3 DNA sequence: TGTGCCAGCAGCGTCAGGACAAGCGGGAGTATGGACACGCAGTATTTT. Its protein product is CASSVRTSGSMDTQYF.

This rearrangement joins TRBV6-5 to TRBJ1-6; no firm D call. Germline CDR1 MNHEY, CDR2 SVGAGI. There are 14 residues in the CDR3. V lost 8 bases and J lost 7, with 15 bases in between. The CDR3 region is CASSLEETNSPLHF. DNA of the CDR3: TGTGCCAGCTCCCTAGAGGAAACGAATTCACCCCTCCACTTT.

The chain employs TRBV30 and TRBJ2-2; possible D gene TRBD1, 6 bases. This CDR3 is 17 amino acids long. The V end lost 0 bases, the J end lost 2 bases, and 16 bases lay between the germline ends. Germline V gene sequence: CDR1 GTSNPN, CDR2 SVGIG (reference sequence). The CDR3 loop reads CAWSVGPGTTNTGELFF. For the CDR3, the DNA is TGTGCCTGGAGTGTAGGGCCCGGGACAACTAACACCGGGGAGCTGTTTTTT. Using reference TRBV30 and TRBJ2-2 for the parts outside the CDR3, the full variable domain is SQTIHQWPATLVQPVGSPLSLECTVEGTSNPNLYWYRQAAGRGLQLLFYSVGIGQISSEVPQNLSASRPQDRQFILSSKKLLLSDSGFYLCAWSVGPGTTNTGELFFGEGSRLTVL.

This chain uses TRBV30 with TRBJ1-3, with D uncertain. Germline V lookup: CDR1 GTSNPN, CDR2 SVGIG (reference sequence). V lost 0 bases and J 8 bases, leaving 5 bases between the germline ends. CDR3 length equals 11 residues. CDR3 in DNA: TGTGCCTGGAGTGTACTGGACACCATATATTTT. It yields the protein CAWSVLDTIYF. Supplemented by reference TRBV30 and TRBJ1-3, the full variable domain reads SQTIHQWPATLVQPVGSPLSLECTVEGTSNPNLYWYRQAAGRGLQLLFYSVGIGQISSEVPQNLSASRPQDRQFILSSKKLLLSDSGFYLCAWSVLDTIYFGEGSWLTVV.

The rearrangement joins TRBV7-8 to TRBJ2-3; D is perhaps TRBD2 (6 bases). The CDR3 has 15 amino acids. Germline assignment: CDR1 SGHVS and CDR2 FQNEAQ. The germline V and J ends were trimmed by 0 bases and 2 bases, with 9 bases remaining between them. CDR3 region: CASSLAGGNTDTQYF. CDR3 coding DNA: TGTGCCAGCAGCTTAGCGGGAGGAAACACAGATACGCAGTATTTT.

The V gene is TRBV5-1, the J gene TRBJ1-4; D unclear. V lost 2 bases and J 4 bases, leaving 12 bases between the germline ends. Per the germline V gene, CDR1 is SGHRS and CDR2 is YFSETQ. The CDR3 has 15 residues. Written as DNA, the CDR3 is TGCGCCAGCAGCTTTGAGGCCGGGATTAATGAAAAACTGTTTTTT. This encodes CASSFEAGINEKLFF.

The V call is TRBV6-5, the J call TRBJ2-2, with D unresolved. The V end lost 8 bases, the J end lost 3 bases, and 7 bases lay between the germline ends. The CDR3 has 12 amino acids. Germline lookup yields CDR1 MNHEY and CDR2 SVGAGI. CDR3 bases: TGTGCCAGCGTTAGGGACACCGGGGAGCTGTTTTTT. The encoded protein is CASVRDTGELFF.

The chain couples TRBV3-1 (or the pseudogene TRBV3-2) to TRBJ2-7; D possibly corresponds to TRBD1 (6 bases). The CDR3 spans 12 residues. CDR1 and CDR2 (germline): LGHDT, YNNKEL (reference sequence). The V gene lost 6 bases and the J gene lost 5 bases, with 11 bases spanning the gap. The CDR3 here is CASRRAGDEQYF. DNA of the CDR3: TGTGCCAGCAGGCGTGCAGGGGACGAGCAGTACTTC.

V usage is TRBV12-3 or TRBV12-4 and J usage is TRBJ1-1; D is unclear. V lost 1 base and J lost 6, with 6 bases in between. CDR3 length: 12 residues. CDR3 sequence (DNA): TGTGCCAGCAGTTTAGTACAGTCTGAAGCTTTCTTT. Its translation: CASSLVQSEAFF.

The chain has TRBV18 and TRBJ2-7, with no clear D. Trimming removed 2 bases from V and 4 bases from J, with 15 bases in between. CDR1 and CDR2 from the germline V gene are KGHSH and LQKENI. The CDR3 runs to 15 residues. Here the CDR3 reads CASSPVASAVYEQYF. The CDR3 DNA reads TGTGCCAGCTCACCAGTTGCTAGTGCAGTGTACGAGCAGTACTTC.

This chain joins TRBV6-5 and TRBJ1-6, with 7 bases matching TRBD1. After removal of 6 bases from V and 10 bases from J, the junction contained 6 bases not matched to a gene. The germline gives CDR1 MNHEY, CDR2 SVGAGI. This CDR3 is built from 13 residues. The CDR3 bases are TGTGCCAGCAGATCACAGGGGCACTCACCCCTCCACTTT. Amino acid sequence: CASRSQGHSPLHF.

This clone appeared once. The V and J genes are TRBV28 and TRBJ2-7; D is unresolved. The CDR3 length is 11 residues. The V end lost 2 bases, the J end lost 6 bases, and 5 bases lay between the germline ends. The germline CDR1 and CDR2 sequences are MDHEN and SYDVKM. CDR3 nucleotide sequence: TGTGCCAGCAGTTTACAGCTCGAGCAGTACTTC. Its translation: CASSLQLEQYF.

J is TRBJ2-1 and V is TRBV30, with 9 bases that match TRBD2. CDR1 GTSNPN and CDR2 SVGIG come from the germline V gene (reference sequence). The CDR3 extends over 14 amino acids. Trimming at V came to 2 bases and at J to 5 bases, leaving 4 bases not matched to a gene. The CDR3 loop is CAWSKGLANNEQFF. The CDR3, as DNA: TGTGCCTGGAGTAAGGGACTAGCCAACAATGAGCAGTTCTTC.

The chain links TRBV6-5 to TRBJ2-1, with 8 bases fitting TRBD1. The germline CDR1 and CDR2 sequences are MNHEY and SVGAGI. The CDR3 has 13 amino acids. V shed 7 bases and J 2 bases; nucleotides not matched to a gene: 1. The CDR3 here is CASTGGPYNEQFF. The CDR3 DNA follows: TGTGCCAGCACAGGGGGCCCCTACAATGAGCAGTTCTTC.

The rearrangement joins TRBV5-1 to TRBJ2-1; perhaps D is TRBD1 or TRBD2 (5 bases each). Trimming stripped 1 base from V and 6 bases from J, with 17 bases between. CDR3 length: 16 amino acids. Looked up from germline, CDR1 is SGHRS and CDR2 is YFSETQ. CDR3: CASSLPPGYGANEQFF. DNA of the CDR3: TGCGCCAGCAGCTTGCCGCCGGGATATGGGGCCAATGAGCAGTTCTTC.

Of note for this clone: An end of the junction differs from the germline gene, which may be a read error. The rearrangement uses TRBV28 and TRBJ1-1; no firm D call. Germline CDR1 reads MDHEN; CDR2 reads SYDVKM. The CDR3 totals 13 residues. In nucleotides, the CDR3 is TGTGCCAGCAGGTTATGGGCGAACACTGAAGCTTTCTTT. Amino acid sequence: CASRLWANTEAFF.